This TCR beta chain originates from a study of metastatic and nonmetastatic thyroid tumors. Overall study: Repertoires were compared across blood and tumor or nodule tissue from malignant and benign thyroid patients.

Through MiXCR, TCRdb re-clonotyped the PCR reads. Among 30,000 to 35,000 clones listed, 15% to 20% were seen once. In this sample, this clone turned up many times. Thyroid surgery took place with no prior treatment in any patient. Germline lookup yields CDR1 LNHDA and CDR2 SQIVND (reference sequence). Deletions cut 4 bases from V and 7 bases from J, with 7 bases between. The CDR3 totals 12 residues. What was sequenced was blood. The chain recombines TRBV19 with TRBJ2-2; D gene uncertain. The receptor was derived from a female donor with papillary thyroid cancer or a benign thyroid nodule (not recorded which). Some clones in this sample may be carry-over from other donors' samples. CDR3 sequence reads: CASSTFLGELFF. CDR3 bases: TGTGCCAGTAGTACGTTTCTCGGGGAGCTGTTTTTT.